This T cell receptor (beta chain) was sequenced in a study of CD8 T cells in ankylosing spondylitis. Regarding the study as a whole: Several highly homologous variants formed a TCR beta motif that appeared characteristic of ankylosing spondylitis blood.

This CDR3 is built from 12 residues. CDR1 is MNHEY and CDR2 is SVGAGI in the germline V gene. Trimming pared 7 bases from V and 4 bases from J, leaving 9 bases between. MiXCR, run by TCRdb on the 5' RACE reads, gives a single entry per CDR3 protein. This sample carries a few hundred thousand distinct CDR3 sequences, 18% of them seen once, and the ten largest clones take about a third. This clonotype was seen a few times. The antigen remains undetermined. The TCR comes from a male donor with ankylosing spondylitis or in good health (not recorded which). Source material: blood, either unsorted or a sorted T cell fraction (not recorded which). The chain couples TRBV6-5 to TRBJ2-3; weak D call: TRBD2 (6 bases). In DNA, the CDR3 is TGTGCCAGCACCGGGAGCGCAGATACGCAGTATTTT. Translated, it gives CASTGSADTQYF.